The 30 T cell receptor beta chains listed next were all sequenced from one sample in a study of blood T cells in healthy people across ages. For the second PCR, which ran for about 6 to 12 cycles, a sample-barcoded 5' primer and a J-beta primer mix were used. One entry per CDR3 protein, called by TCRdb with MiXCR from the 5' RACE reads. Of 450,000 to 700,000 distinct CDR3 sequences listed, roughly 28% are singletons. The sample taken for sequencing was blood. These receptors were obtained from a woman in her 70s in good health.

This chain joins TRBV5-1 and TRBJ2-7; 8 positions agree with TRBD2. The J call may be mistaken, given a closer DNA end match to TRBJ2-1. The CDR3 loop spans 15 amino acids. In germline, CDR1 is SGHRS, CDR2 YFSETQ. The CDR3 sequence: CASSLDGGAGNEQFF. The CDR3 region has the DNA TGCGCCAGCAGCTTGGACGGGGGGGCTGGCAATGAGCAGTTCTTC.

This clonotype has only a few counts. V is TRBV18 and J is TRBJ2-1, with 9 bases aligning to TRBD2. With V trimmed by 3 bases and J by 6 bases, 6 bases remained unmatched. This CDR3 region has 15 residues. Germline CDR1 is KGHSH and CDR2 is LQKENI. CDR3 sequence: CASSPSSGDLNEQFF. CDR3 in DNA: TGTGCCAGCTCACCTTCTAGCGGGGACCTCAATGAGCAGTTCTTC.

This clonotype was counted between two and nine times. The genes are TRBV28 and TRBJ2-1; 15 bases are shared with TRBD2. Germline V gives CDR1 MDHEN, CDR2 SYDVKM. V lost 5 bases, J lost 9 bases, and 5 bases stayed unmatched. The CDR3 has 15 residues. The CDR3: CASSRGLAGGIEQFF. The CDR3 nucleotides read TGTGCCAGCAGTAGGGGACTAGCGGGGGGAATTGAGCAGTTCTTC.

The rearrangement links TRBV11-2 to TRBJ2-7; the D gene is possibly TRBD1 (5 bases). The CDR3 length is 15 residues. V shed 7 bases and J shed 4 bases, with 20 bases lying between them. CDR1 is SGHAT, CDR2 FQNNGV, per germline. The chain's CDR3 is CASKRYTGQGYEQYF. The DNA of the CDR3 is TGTGCCAGCAAGCGTTACACTGGGCAGGGATACGAGCAGTACTTC.

This clonotype appeared a few times. The chain joins TRBV4-3 to TRBJ2-3; TRBD2 matches at 9 bases. The CDR3 extends over 18 amino acids. The V gene's germline CDR1 is LGHNA and CDR2 YSLEER. With V trimmed by 4 bases and J by 1 base, 12 bases remained unmatched. This CDR3 reads CASSPEPLAGVRTDTQYF. The DNA of the CDR3 is TGCGCCAGCAGCCCCGAACCCTTAGCGGGGGTCCGCACAGATACGCAGTATTTT.

The chain recombines TRBV20-1 with TRBJ1-2; TRBD1 aligns across 8 bases. The trim removed 2 bases at V and 4 bases at J, leaving 6 bases unmatched. The germline CDR1 and CDR2 sequences are DFQATT and SNEGSKA (reference sequence). CDR3 length: 14 amino acids. The CDR3 loop is CSARSPGQAYGYTF. As DNA, the CDR3 is TGCAGTGCTAGATCCCCGGGACAGGCCTATGGCTACACCTTC.

As regards this clonotype: The final CDR3 position lacks the conserved phenylalanine or tryptophan, pointing to a likely read error. CDR3 region: CASRGRRDREITAVHNEQFL. For the CDR3, the DNA is TGTGCCAGCAGGGGCCGCCGGGACAGGGAAATTACTGCTGTTCACAATGAGCAGTTCCTC. This rearrangement joins TRBV7-9 to TRBJ2-1; 9 nucleotides line up with TRBD1. Germline V gives CDR1 SEHNR, CDR2 FQNEAQ (reference sequence). V shed 6 bases, J shed 5 bases, and the junction held 23 bases outside the gene matches. The CDR3 is 20 amino acids.

This clonotype appeared a few times. V is TRBV6-5 and J is TRBJ1-5; the D is unclear. V was cut by 5 bases and J by 2 bases, with 7 bases left in between. The germline V gene has CDR1 MNHEY and CDR2 SVGAGI. The CDR3 totals 13 residues. The CDR3 DNA sequence: TGTGCCAGCAGTAGGAGTGGCAATCAGCCCCAGCATTTT. This sequence encodes CASSRSGNQPQHF.

The gene calls are TRBV5-1 and TRBJ2-6; D is ambiguous. The CDR3 has 17 amino acids. V dropped 0 bases and J dropped 4 bases, with 14 bases sitting between them. The germline V gene has CDR1 SGHRS and CDR2 YFSETQ. DNA of the CDR3: TGCGCCAGCAGCTTGGATGCAGGCCCTCTGGGGGCCAACGTCCTGACTTTC. Its protein product is CASSLDAGPLGANVLTF.

This clonotype was detected a few times. The chain recombines TRBV19 with TRBJ2-5; D not certain. V gave up 4 bases and J gave up 2 bases, with 8 bases separating them. The germline gives CDR1 LNHDA, CDR2 SQIVND (reference sequence). The CDR3 is 13 residues long. CDR3 residues: CASSSAAQETQYF. The CDR3 region has the DNA TGTGCCAGTAGTAGTGCGGCACAAGAGACCCAGTACTTC.

This clonotype was counted only a few times. The rearrangement uses TRBV7-9 and TRBJ2-5; 8 bases are a match to TRBD2. The DNA end favors TRBJ2-1, so the J call may be wrong. The CDR3 has 15 amino acids. The germline V gene has CDR1 SEHNR and CDR2 FQNEAQ (reference sequence). CDR3 nucleotide sequence: TGTGCCAGCCCCAACGACCTAGCGGGCGGTAATGAGCAGTTCTTC. This sequence encodes CASPNDLAGGNEQFF.

This clonotype was detected only a few times. V usage is TRBV3-1 and J usage is TRBJ2-1, with 8 bases lining up with TRBD2. The CDR3 totals 16 residues. CDR1 and CDR2 from the germline V gene are LGHDT and YNNKEL (reference sequence). V trimming: 4 bases; J trimming: 0 bases; junction bases outside the gene matches: 5. The CDR3 DNA is TGTGCCAGCAGCCCCTTAGCGGGGAGCTCCTACAATGAGCAGTTCTTC. Translated: CASSPLAGSSYNEQFF.

The chain recombines TRBV20-1 with TRBJ1-2, with a possible D match to TRBD1 (6 bases). Germline V gives CDR1 DFQATT, CDR2 SNEGSKA (reference sequence). Trimming removed 6 bases at V and 6 bases at J, with 14 bases between. The CDR3 is 12 residues long. This chain's CDR3 is CSARMRGDGYTF. The DNA of the CDR3 is TGCAGTGCAAGGATGAGGGGGGATGGCTACACCTTC.

V and J are TRBV6-5 and TRBJ1-2, with a weak D call TRBD1 (6 bases). Germline CDR1 MNHEY, CDR2 SVGAGI. This CDR3 is 13 amino acids long. Trimming removed 7 bases at V and 5 bases at J, with 14 bases between. CDR3 loop: CASKNGQLYGYTF. CDR3 sequence (DNA): TGTGCCAGCAAGAACGGACAGCTTTATGGCTACACCTTC.

This clonotype came up a few times. The J gene is TRBJ2-1, the V gene TRBV2; D call uncertain. The assigned J gene may be wrong: the sequence end matches TRBJ2-7 better. The CDR3 totals 12 residues. Germline V gives CDR1 SNHLY, CDR2 FYNNEI. The CDR3 sequence: CASSVAVAEQYF. CDR3 bases: TGTGCCAGCAGTGTGGCAGTAGCCGAGCAGTACTTC.

This clonotype has just a few counts. The J gene is TRBJ2-7, the V gene TRBV5-1, with D perhaps assigned TRBD1 or TRBD2 (5 bases each). This CDR3 region has 14 residues. The V gene lost 0 bases and the J gene lost 4 bases, with 11 bases spanning the gap. Germline-derived CDR1 and CDR2 are SGHRS and YFSETQ. The CDR3 nucleotides read TGCGCCAGCAGCTTGGGGTCAGGGAGATACGAGCAGTACTTC. Its translation is CASSLGSGRYEQYF.

Only a few counts were recorded for this clonotype. The chain combines TRBV25-1 with TRBJ2-3, with a weak D call TRBD1 (5 bases). Germline V CDR1 and CDR2: MGHDK, SYGVNS. Between the trimmed V and J ends, which lost 3 bases and 5 bases, there was a span of 15 bases. The CDR3 consists of 15 residues. This CDR3 reads CASSEARQRRDTQYF. The CDR3 bases are TGTGCCAGCAGTGAGGCTCGACAGCGTAGAGATACGCAGTATTTT.

The chain links TRBV5-1 to TRBJ1-4; no firm D call. V was pared by 1 base and J by 7 bases, with 11 bases between. The CDR3 runs to 14 residues. Germline lookup yields CDR1 SGHRS and CDR2 YFSETQ. This CDR3 is CASSLFGSPEKLFF. For the CDR3, the DNA is TGCGCCAGCAGCTTGTTCGGTTCTCCTGAAAAACTGTTTTTT.

This rearrangement joins TRBV13 to TRBJ1-1, with a possible D match to TRBD1 (5 bases). Germline V gives CDR1 PRHDT, CDR2 FYEKMQ (reference sequence). CDR3 length: 14 amino acids. With 10 bases removed from V and 6 bases from J, the gap between germline ends came to 21 bases. This CDR3 reads CATFPGKGWPEAFF. In nucleotides, the CDR3 is TGTGCCACATTCCCGGGGAAGGGGTGGCCTGAAGCTTTCTTT.

This clonotype was observed a single time. The V and J genes are TRBV20-1 and TRBJ1-1, with a possible D match to TRBD1 (6 bases). The germline CDR1 and CDR2 sequences are DFQATT and SNEGSKA (reference sequence). V was trimmed by 6 bases and J by 2 bases, leaving 16 bases between them. CDR3 length equals 14 residues. This chain's CDR3 is CSAYAKGVNTEAFF. The DNA of the CDR3 is TGCAGTGCGTACGCCAAGGGGGTAAACACTGAAGCTTTCTTT.

This clonotype was seen more than once but under ten times. The chain carries TRBV11-1 and TRBJ2-5; D is perhaps TRBD1 or TRBD2 (5 bases each). Germline loops: CDR1 SGHAT, CDR2 FQDESV (reference sequence). The CDR3 covers 16 residues. V shed 3 bases and J shed 5 bases, with 19 bases lying between them. The CDR3 reads CASSFEGRRSGETQYF. CDR3 DNA: TGTGCCAGCAGCTTTGAAGGTCGGAGGTCAGGGGAGACCCAGTACTTC.

This rearrangement joins TRBV25-1 to TRBJ2-4; D ambiguous. Deletions cut 3 bases from V and 4 bases from J, with 4 bases between. This CDR3 is 12 amino acids long. Germline values: CDR1 MGHDK, CDR2 SYGVNS. The chain's CDR3 is CASSDRKNIQYF. The CDR3 DNA is TGTGCCAGCAGTGACAGGAAAAACATTCAGTACTTC.

The rearrangement links TRBV6-2 or TRBV6-3 to TRBJ2-1; D is unclear. Trimming removed 0 bases at V and 5 bases at J, with 11 bases between. This CDR3 comprises 15 residues. Germline-derived CDR1 and CDR2 are MNHEY and SVGEGT. CDR3 sequence reads: CASSYSRTTNNEQFF. In nucleotides, the CDR3 is TGTGCCAGCAGTTACTCGAGGACGACCAACAATGAGCAGTTCTTC.

The rearrangement links TRBV7-6 to TRBJ2-3; 7 bases map to TRBD1. The J segment lost 3 bases and the V segment lost 3 bases, leaving 15 bases of the junction unmatched. Germline CDR1 and CDR2: SGHVS and FNYEAQ. The CDR3 extends over 18 amino acids. Here the CDR3 DNA reads TGTGCCAGCAGCTTTTCCTCAATCCAGGGGGATGATACAGATACGCAGTATTTT. Its protein product is CASSFSSIQGDDTDTQYF. The complete variable domain, with remaining parts taken from reference TRBV7-6 and TRBJ2-3, reads GAGVSQSPRYKVTKRGQDVALRCDPISGHVSLYWYRQALGQGPEFLTYFNYEAQQDKSGLPNDRFSAERPEGSISTLTIQRTEQRDSAMYRCASSFSSIQGDDTDTQYFGPGTRLTVL.

This rearrangement joins TRBV11-2 to TRBJ2-7, with no clear D. The V end lost 5 bases, the J end lost 6 bases, and 11 bases lay between the germline ends. The CDR3 extends over 12 amino acids. The germline gives CDR1 SGHAT, CDR2 FQNNGV. CDR3 region: CASSPYRGEQYF. CDR3 sequence (DNA): TGTGCCAGCAGCCCCTATAGAGGCGAGCAGTACTTC. The entire variable domain, with the rest obtained from reference TRBV11-2 and TRBJ2-7, is as follows: EAGVAQSPRYKIIEKRQSVAFWCNPISGHATLYWYQQILGQGPKLLIQFQNNGVVDDSQLPKDRFSAERLKGVDSTLKIQPAKLEDSAVYLCASSPYRGEQYFGPGTRLTVT.

The chain links TRBV12-5 to TRBJ2-7; D perhaps matches TRBD1 (6 bases). The CDR3 covers 15 residues. V was cut by 4 bases and J by 3 bases, with 16 bases left in between. Per the germline V gene, CDR1 is LGHNT and CDR2 is FRNRAP. CDR3 sequence: CASGSGHGWDYEQYF. DNA for the CDR3: TGTGCTAGTGGTTCGGGACACGGTTGGGACTACGAGCAGTACTTC. Variable domain in full (rest from reference TRBV12-5 and TRBJ2-7): DARVTQTPRHKVTEMGQEVTMRCQPILGHNTVFWYRQTMMQGLELLAYFRNRAPLDDSGMPKDRFSAEMPDATLATLKIQPSEPRDSAVYFCASGSGHGWDYEQYFGPGTRLTVT.

This clonotype turned up a few times. The chain joins TRBV19 to TRBJ2-1; TRBD2 matches at 8 bases. Matching the DNA end better, TRBJ2-7 makes the J call doubtful. The CDR3 totals 15 residues. Germline V gives CDR1 LNHDA, CDR2 SQIVND (reference sequence). The CDR3 sequence is CASSISAGGPYEQYF. The CDR3 nucleotides are TGTGCCAGTAGTATTTCGGCGGGGGGTCCCTACGAGCAGTACTTC.

This clonotype came up a few times. V is TRBV6-5 and J is TRBJ2-7; TRBD1 is a possible D gene (5 bases). Germline CDR1 is MNHEY and CDR2 is SVGAGI. The V end lost 2 bases, the J end lost 1 base, and 15 bases lay between the germline ends. This CDR3 has 16 residues. In DNA, the CDR3 is TGTGCCAGCAGTTACAAGGGCAGGGCCCGTTCCTACGAGCAGTACTTC. It yields the protein CASSYKGRARSYEQYF.

V is TRBV12-3 or TRBV12-4 and J is TRBJ2-6, with a weak D call TRBD1 (6 bases). V shed 2 bases and J shed 2 bases, with 7 bases lying between them. The CDR3 spans 15 residues. CDR3 residues: CASSLWGPGANVLTF. The CDR3 nucleotides read TGTGCCAGCAGTTTATGGGGGCCTGGGGCCAACGTCCTGACTTTC.

This clonotype was seen a few times. This rearrangement joins TRBV7-2 to TRBJ2-6; D is perhaps TRBD1 (6 bases). The CDR3 is made up of 15 amino acids. V was clipped by 5 bases and J by 2 bases, with 10 bases between them. CDR1 and CDR2 (germline): SGHTA, FQGNSA. This CDR3 reads CASSLRTAGANVLTF. In nucleotides, the CDR3 is TGTGCCAGCAGCCTAAGGACAGCTGGGGCCAACGTCCTGACTTTC.